These T cell receptor beta chains were read from a single sample in a study of T cells in Graves' hyperthyroidism and ophthalmopathy. TCRdb reprocessed the multiplex PCR reads via MiXCR and lists one record per CDR3 protein. This table holds about 560,000 distinct CDR3 sequences, 16% found once. Specimen: blood. The source is a woman under 30 with Graves' hyperthyroidism. The conserved cysteine and the conserved F or W are not part of the CDR3 here. Each record gives: V gene, clone size, J gene, CDR3 protein. The size of a clone is reported for some rows only, either as once, few or many, or as a class for expanded clones.

v_gene: TRBV2
abundance: many
j_gene: TRBJ1-4
CDR3aa: ASSEGFGEKLF

v_gene: TRBV14
abundance: few
j_gene: TRBJ2-3
CDR3aa: ASSQSSGGTDTQY

v_gene: TRBV29-1
abundance: few
j_gene: TRBJ2-3
CDR3aa: SVKLNTDTQY

v_gene: TRBV2
abundance: few
j_gene: TRBJ2-4
CDR3aa: ASRDQIAVAKNIQY

v_gene: TRBV2
abundance: many
j_gene: TRBJ1-1
CDR3aa: ASTDVMNTEAF

v_gene: TRBV27
abundance: few
j_gene: TRBJ2-2
CDR3aa: ANTGELF

v_gene: TRBV29-1
abundance: .
j_gene: TRBJ2-1
CDR3aa: SATSSAHEQF

v_gene: TRBV12-3/TRBV12-4
abundance: many
j_gene: TRBJ2-3
CDR3aa: ASSPPGRFSFTDTQY

v_gene: TRBV4-2
abundance: few
j_gene: TRBJ2-3
CDR3aa: ASSHADRDVTDTQY

v_gene: TRBV6-1
abundance: few
j_gene: TRBJ1-6
CDR3aa: ASSELMSAGVHSPLH

v_gene: TRBV9
abundance: .
j_gene: TRBJ1-4
CDR3aa: ASSSGLSGGEKLF

v_gene: TRBV27
abundance: few
j_gene: TRBJ2-1
CDR3aa: ASSLQGVKYNEQF

v_gene: TRBV20-1
abundance: many
j_gene: TRBJ2-1
CDR3aa: SASATSGRGDEQF

v_gene: TRBV6-2/TRBV6-3
abundance: many
j_gene: TRBJ2-1
CDR3aa: ASSYSIRGEQF

v_gene: TRBV3-1
abundance: many
j_gene: TRBJ2-1
CDR3aa: ASSQDGKDGEQF

v_gene: TRBV29-1
abundance: many
j_gene: TRBJ2-5
CDR3aa: SVEDWAEETQY

v_gene: TRBV7-3
abundance: many
j_gene: TRBJ2-5
CDR3aa: ASSLNSLGSTQY

v_gene: TRBV6-2/TRBV6-3
abundance: .
j_gene: TRBJ2-5
CDR3aa: ASSYSKSGRHETQY

v_gene: TRBV5-6
abundance: few
j_gene: TRBJ1-2
CDR3aa: ASSLADREYGYT

v_gene: TRBV28
abundance: many
j_gene: TRBJ1-6
CDR3aa: ASRTVSNSPLH

v_gene: TRBV6-1
abundance: many
j_gene: TRBJ2-5
CDR3aa: ASNLLWASEETQY

v_gene: TRBV4-3
abundance: few
j_gene: TRBJ2-1
CDR3aa: ASSQSPGRPEQF

v_gene: TRBV20-1
abundance: many
j_gene: TRBJ2-2
CDR3aa: SATGPNTGELF

v_gene: TRBV2
abundance: .
j_gene: TRBJ1-2
CDR3aa: ASRETGVNYGYT

v_gene: TRBV6-5
abundance: few
j_gene: TRBJ1-6
CDR3aa: ASSYLDRKEAPLH

v_gene: TRBV2
abundance: many
j_gene: TRBJ1-1
CDR3aa: ASPDRGGRAF

v_gene: TRBV29-1
abundance: few
j_gene: TRBJ1-1
CDR3aa: SVERVNTEAF

v_gene: TRBV20-1
abundance: .
j_gene: TRBJ2-2
CDR3aa: SARPSGPRGELF

v_gene: TRBV2
abundance: many
j_gene: TRBJ1-5
CDR3aa: ASSVWGNSNQPQH

v_gene: TRBV14
abundance: many
j_gene: TRBJ2-7
CDR3aa: ASSQTHRTNEQY

v_gene: TRBV15
abundance: few
j_gene: TRBJ1-5
CDR3aa: ATSRESFGDSNQPQH

v_gene: TRBV3-1
abundance: .
j_gene: TRBJ1-1
CDR3aa: ASSQESRGGSTEAF

v_gene: TRBV10-1
abundance: many
j_gene: TRBJ2-1
CDR3aa: ASSVKQGPPNNEQF

v_gene: TRBV5-4
abundance: .
j_gene: TRBJ1-2
CDR3aa: ASSRSGTVGYT

v_gene: TRBV24-1
abundance: .
j_gene: TRBJ2-6
CDR3aa: ATSDPRQGANGANVLS

v_gene: TRBV28
abundance: .
j_gene: TRBJ2-1
CDR3aa: ASSPPDSNNEQF

v_gene: TRBV19
abundance: many
j_gene: TRBJ2-3
CDR3aa: ASASPHPADTQY

v_gene: TRBV7-2
abundance: many
j_gene: TRBJ2-1
CDR3aa: ASRVAGDEQF

v_gene: TRBV28
abundance: many
j_gene: TRBJ2-2
CDR3aa: ASSSPWEGNTGELF

v_gene: TRBV28
abundance: .
j_gene: TRBJ1-1
CDR3aa: ASRLQAYLMNTEAF

v_gene: TRBV18
abundance: many
j_gene: TRBJ2-1
CDR3aa: ASSSGHRSIVEQF

v_gene: TRBV5-5
abundance: many
j_gene: TRBJ1-6
CDR3aa: ASSTDIPGNSPLH

v_gene: TRBV20-1
abundance: .
j_gene: TRBJ2-7
CDR3aa: SAIGSSGRTYEQY

v_gene: TRBV7-2
abundance: many
j_gene: TRBJ2-6
CDR3aa: ASSQRVVSGANVLT

v_gene: TRBV7-3
abundance: many
j_gene: TRBJ2-3
CDR3aa: ASSVSGTDTQY

v_gene: TRBV27
abundance: .
j_gene: TRBJ2-2
CDR3aa: ASSQKLGTGELF

v_gene: TRBV6-1
abundance: many
j_gene: TRBJ2-3
CDR3aa: ASSERTGGPSDTQY

v_gene: TRBV20-1
abundance: .
j_gene: TRBJ2-1
CDR3aa: SASGLGGPPEQF